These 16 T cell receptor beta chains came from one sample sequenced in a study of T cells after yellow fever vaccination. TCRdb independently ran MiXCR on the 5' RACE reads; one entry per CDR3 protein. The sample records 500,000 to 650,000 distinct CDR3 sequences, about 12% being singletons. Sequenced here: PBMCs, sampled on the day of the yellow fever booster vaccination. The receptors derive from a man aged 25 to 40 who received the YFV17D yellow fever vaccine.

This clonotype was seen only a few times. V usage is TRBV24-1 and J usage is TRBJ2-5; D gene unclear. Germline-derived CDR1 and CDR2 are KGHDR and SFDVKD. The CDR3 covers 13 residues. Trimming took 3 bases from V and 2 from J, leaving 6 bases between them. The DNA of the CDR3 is TGTGCCACCAGTGATCCCGTACAAGAGACCCAGTACTTC. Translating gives CATSDPVQETQYF.

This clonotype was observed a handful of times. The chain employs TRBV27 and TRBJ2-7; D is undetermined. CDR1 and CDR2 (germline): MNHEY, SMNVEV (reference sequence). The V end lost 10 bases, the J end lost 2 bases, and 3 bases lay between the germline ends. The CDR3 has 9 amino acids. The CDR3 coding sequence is TGTGCCAACACCTACGAGCAGTACTTC. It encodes CANTYEQYF.

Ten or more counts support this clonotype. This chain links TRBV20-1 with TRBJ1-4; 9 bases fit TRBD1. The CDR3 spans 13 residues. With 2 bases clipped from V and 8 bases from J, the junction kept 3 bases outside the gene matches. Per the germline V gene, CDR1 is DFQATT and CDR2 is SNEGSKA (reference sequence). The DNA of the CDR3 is TGCAGTGCTAGATACGACAGGGGGGAAAAACTGTTTTTT. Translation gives CSARYDRGEKLFF.

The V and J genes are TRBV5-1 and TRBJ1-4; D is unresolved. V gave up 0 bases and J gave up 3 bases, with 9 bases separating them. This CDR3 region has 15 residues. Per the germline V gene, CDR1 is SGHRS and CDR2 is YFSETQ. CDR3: CASSLGSGPNEKLFF. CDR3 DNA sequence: TGCGCCAGCAGCTTGGGGTCAGGACCTAATGAAAAACTGTTTTTT.

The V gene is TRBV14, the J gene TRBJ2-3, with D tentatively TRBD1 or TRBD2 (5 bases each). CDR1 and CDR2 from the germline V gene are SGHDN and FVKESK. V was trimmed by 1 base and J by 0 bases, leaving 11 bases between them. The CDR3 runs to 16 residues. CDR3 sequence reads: CASSQVGGFSTDTQYF. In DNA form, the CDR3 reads TGTGCCAGCAGCCAAGTTGGGGGATTTAGCACAGATACGCAGTATTTT.

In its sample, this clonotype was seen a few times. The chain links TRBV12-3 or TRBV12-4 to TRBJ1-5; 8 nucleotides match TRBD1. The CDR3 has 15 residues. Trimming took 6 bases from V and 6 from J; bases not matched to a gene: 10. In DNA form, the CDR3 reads TGTGCCAGCAGAGTAGAGCCAGGGGGCCTTCAGCCCCAGCATTTT. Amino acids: CASRVEPGGLQPQHF.

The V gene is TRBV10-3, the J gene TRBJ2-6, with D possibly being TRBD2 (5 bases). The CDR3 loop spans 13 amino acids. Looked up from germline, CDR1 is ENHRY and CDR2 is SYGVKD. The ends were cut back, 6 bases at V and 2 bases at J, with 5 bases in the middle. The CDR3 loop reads CAIREAGANVLTF. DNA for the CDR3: TGTGCCATCAGGGAGGCTGGGGCCAACGTCCTGACTTTC.

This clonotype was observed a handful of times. DNA for the CDR3: TGTGCCAGCAGCGGGAGCGGGCAGGGGAGCTACGAGCAGTACTTC. Its translation: CASSGSGQGSYEQYF. The chain joins TRBV5-4 to TRBJ2-7, with D tentatively TRBD1 or TRBD2 (6 bases each). The CDR3 loop spans 15 amino acids. V was clipped by 4 bases and J by 3 bases, with 17 bases between them. Germline-derived CDR1 and CDR2 are SGHNT and YYREEE (reference sequence).

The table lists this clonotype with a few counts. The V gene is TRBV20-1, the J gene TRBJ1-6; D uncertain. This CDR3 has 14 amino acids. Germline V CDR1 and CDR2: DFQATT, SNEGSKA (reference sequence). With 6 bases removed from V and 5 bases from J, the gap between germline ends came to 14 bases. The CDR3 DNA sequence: TGCAGTGCCAAGGTTGACACCAATAATTCACCCCTCCACTTT. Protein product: CSAKVDTNNSPLHF.

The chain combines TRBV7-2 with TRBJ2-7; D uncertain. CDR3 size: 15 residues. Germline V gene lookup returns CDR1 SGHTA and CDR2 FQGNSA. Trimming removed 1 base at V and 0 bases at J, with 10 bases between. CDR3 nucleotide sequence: TGTGCCAGCAGCTTAGGGGTGGGGTTCTCCTACGAGCAGTACTTC. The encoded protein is CASSLGVGFSYEQYF.

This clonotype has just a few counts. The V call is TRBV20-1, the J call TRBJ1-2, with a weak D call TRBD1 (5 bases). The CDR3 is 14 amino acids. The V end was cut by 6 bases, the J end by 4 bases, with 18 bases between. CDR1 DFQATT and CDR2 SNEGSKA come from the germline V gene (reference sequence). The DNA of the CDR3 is TGCAGTGCCGAGAGCGATCGGACAATCTATGGCTACACCTTC. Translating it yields CSAESDRTIYGYTF.

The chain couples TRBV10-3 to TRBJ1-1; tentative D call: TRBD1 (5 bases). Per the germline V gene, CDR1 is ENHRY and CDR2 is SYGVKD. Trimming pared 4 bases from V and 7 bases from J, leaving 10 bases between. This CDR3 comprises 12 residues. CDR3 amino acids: CAISGGGDEAFF. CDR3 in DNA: TGTGCCATCAGTGGTGGAGGGGATGAAGCTTTCTTT.

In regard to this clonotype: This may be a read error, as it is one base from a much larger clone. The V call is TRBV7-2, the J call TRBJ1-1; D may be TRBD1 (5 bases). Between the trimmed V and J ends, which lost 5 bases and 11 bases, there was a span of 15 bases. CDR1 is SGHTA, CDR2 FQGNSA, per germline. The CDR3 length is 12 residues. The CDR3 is CASSRHRGVAFF. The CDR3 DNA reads TGTGCCAGCAGCCGTCACCGGGGGGTGGCTTTCTTT.

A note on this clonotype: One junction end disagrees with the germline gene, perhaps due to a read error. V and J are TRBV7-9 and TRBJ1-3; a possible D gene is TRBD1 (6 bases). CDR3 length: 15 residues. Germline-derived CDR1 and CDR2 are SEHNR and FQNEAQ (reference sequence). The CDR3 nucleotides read TGTGCCAGCAGCTTAGAGGCCCCGCGGGCAGGGGTAATTTTCTTT. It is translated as CASSLEAPRAGVIFF.

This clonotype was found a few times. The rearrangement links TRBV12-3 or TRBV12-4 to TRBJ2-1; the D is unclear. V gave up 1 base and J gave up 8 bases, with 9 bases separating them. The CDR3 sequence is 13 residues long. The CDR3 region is CASSLDSAYEQFF. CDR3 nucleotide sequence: TGTGCCAGCAGTTTAGATTCGGCGTATGAGCAGTTCTTC.

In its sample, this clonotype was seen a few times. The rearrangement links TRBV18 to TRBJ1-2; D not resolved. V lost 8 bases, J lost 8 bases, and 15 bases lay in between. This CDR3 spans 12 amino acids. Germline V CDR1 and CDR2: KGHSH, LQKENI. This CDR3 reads CASSDVRWGYTF. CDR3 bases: TGTGCCAGCAGTGACGTACGGTGGGGCTACACCTTC.